The 28 T cell receptor beta chains reported below all come from one sample, sequenced in a study of identical twins. TCRdb processed the 5' RACE reads anew with MiXCR; each CDR3 protein has one entry. The table has about 890,000 distinct CDR3 sequences, roughly an eighth seen once. These data were also filed under a second study, of yellow fever vaccine responses in identical twins.

The specimen sequenced was PBMCs. The source is a young woman in good health.

The gene calls are TRBV20-1 and TRBJ2-5; D is uncertain. From germline, CDR1 is DFQATT and CDR2 SNEGSKA (reference sequence). The CDR3 runs to 14 residues. Trimming took 1 base from V and 0 from J, leaving 9 bases between them. The CDR3 coding sequence is TGCAGTGCTAGAGCGAACACCTACCAAGAGACCCAGTACTTC. This translates into CSARANTYQETQYF.

In its sample, this clonotype was seen a few times. The V call is TRBV20-1, the J call TRBJ2-1; D is unresolved. V dropped 0 bases and J dropped 6 bases, with 12 bases sitting between them. The germline CDR1 and CDR2 sequences are DFQATT and SNEGSKA (reference sequence). CDR3 length: 14 amino acids. In nucleotides, the CDR3 is TGCAGTGCTAGAGACAGTTATCTTGCCAATGAGCAGTTCTTC. Translating it yields CSARDSYLANEQFF.

In its sample, this clonotype was seen a few times. CDR3 protein: CASSYRTSGATDTQYF. The DNA for the CDR3 is TGTGCCAGCAGTTATCGTACCTCCGGGGCTACAGATACGCAGTATTTT. The chain has TRBV6-5 and TRBJ2-3; D tentatively reads TRBD1 or TRBD2 (5 bases each). From germline, CDR1 is MNHEY and CDR2 SVGAGI. Between the trimmed V and J ends, which lost 3 bases and 3 bases, there was a span of 16 bases. The CDR3 spans 16 residues.

This clonotype was counted a few times. The chain combines TRBV15 with TRBJ2-3; D not resolved. V was clipped by 0 bases and J by 5 bases, with 6 bases between them. Germline CDR1 reads LNHNV; CDR2 reads YYDKDF (reference sequence). The CDR3 loop spans 13 amino acids. The CDR3 DNA reads TGTGCCACCAGCAGAGATTGGGTAGATACGCAGTATTTT. Residues: CATSRDWVDTQYF.

The sample holds many counts of this clonotype. V gene TRBV12-3 or TRBV12-4 combines with J gene TRBJ1-1, with no clear D. V was clipped by 0 bases and J by 0 bases, with 5 bases between them. CDR3 size: 14 residues. Here the CDR3 reads CASSLASVNTEAFF. As DNA, the CDR3 is TGTGCCAGCAGTTTAGCTTCAGTGAACACTGAAGCTTTCTTT.

This clonotype came up a few times. The gene calls are TRBV5-1 and TRBJ2-7; 13 nucleotides match TRBD2. Per the germline V gene, CDR1 is SGHRS and CDR2 is YFSETQ. The CDR3 has 15 amino acids. Losses at the gene ends were 3 bases for V and 4 bases for J; bases not matched to a gene: 4. The CDR3 loop is CASSWTSGSGYEQYF. CDR3 nucleotides: TGCGCCAGCAGCTGGACTAGCGGGAGTGGTTACGAGCAGTACTTC.

Many counts were recorded for this clonotype. The chain joins TRBV12-3 or TRBV12-4 to TRBJ2-3; 7 nucleotides align to TRBD2. With V trimmed by 3 bases and J by 3 bases, 6 bases remained unmatched. The CDR3 has 15 amino acids. The CDR3 spells CASSLGGSGTDTQYF. The CDR3 region has the DNA TGTGCCAGCAGTTTGGGGGGGTCGGGTACAGATACGCAGTATTTT.

This clonotype was detected a few times. The chain uses TRBV28 and TRBJ2-7; 8 positions agree with TRBD1. The CDR3 is 15 residues long. The V gene's germline CDR1 is MDHEN and CDR2 SYDVKM. J was trimmed by 0 bases and V by 5 bases; bases with no gene match: 6. The CDR3 sequence is CASSAAGGASYEQYV. The CDR3 bases are TGTGCCAGCAGTGCCGCAGGGGGCGCCTCCTACGAGCAGTACGTC.

The J gene is TRBJ1-6, the V gene TRBV6-1; D is ambiguous. The CDR3 runs to 15 residues. Germline V gene data show CDR1 as MNHNS and CDR2 as SASEGT. V was trimmed by 5 bases and J by 12 bases, leaving 20 bases between them. The CDR3 reads CASSTGWAPERPLHF. DNA for the CDR3: TGTGCCAGCAGTACCGGGTGGGCCCCGGAGCGACCCCTCCACTTT.

This clonotype was recorded many times. The chain uses TRBV5-1 and TRBJ1-2; D may be TRBD1 (6 bases). Germline V CDR1 and CDR2: SGHRS, YFSETQ. This CDR3 is 15 amino acids long. Trimming cost V 2 bases and J 5 bases, with 16 bases left between them. CDR3 protein: CASSFSGGAGYGYTF. The DNA for the CDR3 is TGCGCCAGCAGCTTTTCTGGGGGCGCAGGGTATGGCTACACCTTC.

This clonotype occurred a few times. V is TRBV7-9 and J is TRBJ1-1; D is undetermined. The CDR3 covers 15 residues. Trimming removed 0 bases from V and 1 base from J, with 9 bases in between. Germline assignment: CDR1 SEHNR and CDR2 FQNEAQ (reference sequence). CDR3 loop: CASSLAGPGNTEAFF. The CDR3 bases are TGTGCCAGCAGCTTAGCGGGTCCGGGGAACACTGAAGCTTTCTTT.

The chain couples TRBV27 to TRBJ1-2; a possible D gene is TRBD1 (5 bases). The V gene's germline CDR1 is MNHEY and CDR2 SMNVEV (reference sequence). V lost 5 bases and J lost 8, with 12 bases in between. The CDR3 loop spans 12 amino acids. CDR3 in DNA: TGTGCCAGCAGTGGGGGGATTCGAGGCTACACCTTC. It encodes CASSGGIRGYTF.

This clonotype has just a few counts. The J gene is TRBJ2-1, the V gene TRBV24-1; TRBD1 aligns across 7 bases. The V gene end was trimmed by 3 bases and the J gene end by 12 bases; junction bases not matched to a gene: 10. CDR1 and CDR2 (germline): KGHDR, SFDVKD. This CDR3 has 14 amino acids. Written as DNA, the CDR3 is TGTGCCACCAGTGATCCCCCGACAGGGAACGGGCAGTTCTTC. Its translation: CATSDPPTGNGQFF.

A few counts support this clonotype. The chain links TRBV6-5 to TRBJ2-5; D possibly uses TRBD1 or TRBD2 (5 bases each). Trimming pared 4 bases from V and 3 bases from J, leaving 21 bases between. This CDR3 comprises 17 residues. From germline, CDR1 is MNHEY and CDR2 SVGAGI. CDR3 bases: TGTGCCAGCAGTTCCTCCTACCGGGACCAGGGCAAAGAGACCCAGTACTTC. It specifies CASSSSYRDQGKETQYF.

At least ten counts were recorded for this clonotype. DNA of the CDR3: TGTGCCAGCAGCCCGACAGGGGTCGTCTCTGAAGCTTTCTTT. Translated: CASSPTGVVSEAFF. The genes are TRBV3-1 and TRBJ1-1; 8 positions agree with TRBD1. From germline, CDR1 is LGHDT and CDR2 YNNKEL (reference sequence). V was pared by 4 bases and J by 6 bases, with 7 bases of the junction left unmatched. The CDR3 extends over 14 amino acids.

This clonotype was detected only a few times. The chain recombines TRBV7-9 with TRBJ2-7, with D perhaps being TRBD1 or TRBD2 (5 bases each). The CDR3 has 16 amino acids. The germline gives CDR1 SEHNR, CDR2 FQNEAQ (reference sequence). V lost 5 bases to trimming and J lost 4 bases, with 21 bases between them. CDR3 loop: CASSPQPGPLRYEQYF. The CDR3 region has the DNA TGTGCCAGCAGCCCCCAACCGGGACCATTGCGGTACGAGCAGTACTTC.

This clonotype appeared many times. This rearrangement joins TRBV28 to TRBJ1-5, with D perhaps matching TRBD1 (5 bases). CDR1 is MDHEN, CDR2 SYDVKM, per germline. CDR3 length equals 14 residues. The V gene lost 7 bases and the J gene lost 1 base, with 11 bases spanning the gap. This CDR3 reads CASTRDVSNQPQHF. For the CDR3, the DNA is TGTGCCAGCACTCGGGACGTAAGCAATCAGCCCCAGCATTTT. The full variable domain, in which reference TRBV28 and TRBJ1-5 provide the parts outside the CDR3, is DVKVTQSSRYLVKRTGEKVFLECVQDMDHENMFWYRQDPGLGLRLIYFSYDVKMKEKGDIPEGYSVSREKKERFSLILESASTNQTSMYLCASTRDVSNQPQHFGDGTRLSIL.

The genes are TRBV11-1 and TRBJ2-3; D not certain. Germline V gene data show CDR1 as SGHAT and CDR2 as FQDESV (reference sequence). The V end was cut by 2 bases, the J end by 2 bases, with 11 bases between. The CDR3 consists of 15 residues. CDR3 loop: CASSLFGRNTDTQYF. CDR3 DNA sequence: TGTGCCAGCAGCTTATTCGGCAGGAACACAGATACGCAGTATTTT.

This clonotype was observed a few times. This chain joins TRBV10-3 and TRBJ2-7; 10 bases line up with TRBD1. The CDR3 contains 15 residues. Germline CDR1 is ENHRY and CDR2 is SYGVKD. The V segment lost 2 bases and the J segment 0 bases; nucleotides outside the gene matches: 1. CDR3 coding DNA: TGTGCCATCAGTGAGGACAGGGGGCGCTCCTACGAGCAGTACTTC. Translation: CAISEDRGRSYEQYF.

This chain uses TRBV7-9 with TRBJ2-2; 7 nucleotides agree with TRBD1. Germline assignment: CDR1 SEHNR and CDR2 FQNEAQ (reference sequence). Losses at the gene ends were 5 bases for V and 1 base for J; bases not matched to a gene: 4. This CDR3 spans 15 amino acids. The CDR3 DNA reads TGTGCCAGCAGCCAGGGACAGATGAACACCGGGGAGCTGTTTTTT. Protein: CASSQGQMNTGELFF.

Only a few counts were recorded for this clonotype. The chain employs TRBV12-3 or TRBV12-4 and TRBJ2-3, with D uncertain. Trimming took off 6 bases at V and 6 bases at J, with 16 bases between the two ends. The CDR3 contains 14 residues. The CDR3 reads CASRQIDRRDTQYF. CDR3 in DNA: TGTGCCAGCAGACAGATCGACCGGCGGGATACGCAGTATTTT.

CDR3 nucleotide sequence: TGTGCCAGCAGCTTATGGACTGGGAACACCGGGGAGCTGTTTTTT. Protein product: CASSLWTGNTGELFF. V gene TRBV7-2 combines with J gene TRBJ2-2; tentative D call: TRBD2 (5 bases). The germline gives CDR1 SGHTA, CDR2 FQGNSA. Trimming shortened V by 2 bases and J by 1 base, and 8 bases separated the two germline ends. This CDR3 has 15 amino acids.

The rearrangement links TRBV27 to TRBJ2-1, with D tentatively TRBD2 (5 bases). CDR3 size: 14 residues. The V gene lost 5 bases and the J gene lost 3 bases, with 11 bases spanning the gap. Per germline, CDR1 MNHEY and CDR2 SMNVEV (reference sequence). CDR3 protein: CASSAGLFYNEQFF. The CDR3 DNA reads TGTGCCAGCAGTGCCGGACTGTTCTACAATGAGCAGTTCTTC.

This clonotype was counted only a few times. The chain uses TRBV15 and TRBJ2-1, with TRBD2 matching over 10 bases. The CDR3 spans 17 residues. The germline V gene has CDR1 LNHNV and CDR2 YYDKDF (reference sequence). The V segment lost 1 base and the J segment 5 bases; nucleotides outside the gene matches: 8. Here the CDR3 DNA reads TGTGCCACCAGCAGAGGACCACCTAGCGGGGGAAACAATGAGCAGTTCTTC. Its translation: CATSRGPPSGGNNEQFF. Full variable domain (rest looked up from reference TRBV15 and TRBJ2-1): DAMVIQNPRYQVTQFGKPVTLSCSQTLNHNVMYWYQQKSSQAPKLLFHYYDKDFNNEADTPDNFQSRRPNTSFCFLDIRSPGLGDTAMYLCATSRGPPSGGNNEQFFGPGTRLTVL.

The V and J genes are TRBV20-1 and TRBJ1-5; a weak D match, TRBD1 (6 bases). CDR3 length equals 15 residues. Trimming left V 6 bases short and J 3 bases short, with 18 bases between. Germline CDR1 is DFQATT and CDR2 is SNEGSKA (reference sequence). The CDR3 region is CSASAAGVPNQPQHF. The CDR3 coding sequence is TGCAGTGCGTCAGCGGCAGGGGTACCCAATCAGCCCCAGCATTTT.

In its sample, this clonotype was seen many times. The chain is built from TRBV7-9 and TRBJ2-2; D unresolved. CDR1 SEHNR and CDR2 FQNEAQ come from the germline V gene (reference sequence). V was cut by 5 bases and J by 1 base, with 5 bases left in between. The CDR3 loop spans 13 amino acids. The CDR3 nucleotides are TGTGCCAGCAGCATACAGAACACCGGGGAGCTGTTTTTT. The encoded protein is CASSIQNTGELFF.

The V and J genes are TRBV4-1 and TRBJ2-1; D is perhaps TRBD1 or TRBD2 (5 bases each). This CDR3 contains 15 residues. Trimming removed 10 bases from V and 0 bases from J, with 16 bases in between. The germline CDR1 and CDR2 sequences are MGHRA and YSYEKL. In nucleotides, the CDR3 is TGCGCCATTCGGGACCGACCGTCCTCCTACAATGAGCAGTTCTTC. As protein: CAIRDRPSSYNEQFF.

This clonotype came up many times. The chain employs TRBV5-1 and TRBJ2-2; maybe TRBD1 (5 bases). This CDR3 has 15 amino acids. The germline V gene encodes CDR1 SGHRS and CDR2 YFSETQ. Trimming removed 0 bases at V and 4 bases at J, with 10 bases between. The CDR3 sequence: CASSLEGASTGELFF. Written as DNA, the CDR3 is TGCGCCAGCAGCTTGGAAGGGGCGAGCACCGGGGAGCTGTTTTTT.